This TCR beta chain was obtained from a study of prognosis after radiotherapy for stage I lung cancer. Study details: Not a single patient was given any concurrent therapy alongside stereotactic body radiotherapy, also referred to as SBRT.

Study results and caveats: Stereotactic body radiation therapy was followed by fewer unique TCR clones, median approximately 9,600 versus 7,200.

None of the patients had undergone chemotherapy or radiotherapy beforehand or had any other malignancy, and each showed node-negative status on CT and PET/CT. Peripheral blood samples of 4.5 to 7 milliliters were drawn at each of two time points. Notes on this clonotype: Its antigen is as yet unknown. At one of its ends the junction is not consistent with the germline gene, which may arise from a read error.

Multiplex PCR, run in two rounds, amplified TCR beta CDR3 from genomic DNA. First-round PCR, the initial amplification, used primers specific to each TRBV and TRBJ gene. TCRdb re-derived calls from the multiplex PCR reads in MiXCR, one entry per CDR3 protein. The sample shows about 35,000 distinct CDR3 sequences, less than 40% of them seen only once. This sequence was found in a donor over 45 with non-small cell lung cancer. The source was PBMCs, collected before or after stereotactic body radiation therapy (not recorded which).

The CDR3 sequence: CASSARGYSYNEHFF. CDR3 sequence (DNA): TGTGCCAGCAGCGCTCGGGGTTACTCCTACAATGAGCATTTCTTC. The gene calls are TRBV11-3 and TRBJ2-1; the D gene is possibly TRBD2 (5 bases). The CDR3 has 15 amino acids. Germline V lookup: CDR1 SGHNT, CDR2 YENEEA.